The sequence of this T cell receptor beta chain was determined in a study of blood T cell repertoires in COVID-19. Across the study: Some COVID-19 samples were acute and others convalescent; all came from the United States, Italy and Spain. In each case, the material was cDNA or gDNA derived from T cells, B-cell-depleted T cells, or PBMCs.

In the authors' methods: Researchers report that nucleated cell counts were estimated from reference gene primer amplification. Only in-frame clones appear in the TCRdb table, and some are missing; sequencing was by immunoSEQ multiplex PCR. V, J and clone size are taken as reported in that table, and D and trimming were inferred from the DNA itself. The data contain about 270,000 clones, roughly nine tenths of them singletons. Trimming took off 5 bases at V and 0 bases at J, with 9 bases between the two ends. The CDR3 length is 14 residues. Looked up from germline, CDR1 is KGHDR and CDR2 is SFDVKD. V usage is TRBV24-1 and J usage is TRBJ1-1, with D perhaps TRBD1 (5 bases). The sample was peripheral blood. This clonotype was sampled from a man between 40 and 49 years old with active or convalescent COVID-19. The CDR3: CATSGGGMNTEAFF. DNA of the CDR3: TGTGCCACCAGTGGGGGGGGGATGAACACTGAAGCTTTCTTT.